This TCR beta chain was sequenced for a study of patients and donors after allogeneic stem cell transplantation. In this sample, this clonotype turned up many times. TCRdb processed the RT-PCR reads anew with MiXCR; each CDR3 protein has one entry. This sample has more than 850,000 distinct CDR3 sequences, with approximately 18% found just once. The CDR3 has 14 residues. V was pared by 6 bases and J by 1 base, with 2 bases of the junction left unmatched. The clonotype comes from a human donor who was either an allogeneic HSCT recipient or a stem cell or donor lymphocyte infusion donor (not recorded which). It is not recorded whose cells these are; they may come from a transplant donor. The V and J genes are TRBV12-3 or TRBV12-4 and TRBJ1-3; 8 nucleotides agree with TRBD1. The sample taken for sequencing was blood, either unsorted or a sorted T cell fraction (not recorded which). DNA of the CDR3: TGTGCCAGCAGAAGGACAGGGTCTGGAAACACCATATATTTT. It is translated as CASRRTGSGNTIYF.